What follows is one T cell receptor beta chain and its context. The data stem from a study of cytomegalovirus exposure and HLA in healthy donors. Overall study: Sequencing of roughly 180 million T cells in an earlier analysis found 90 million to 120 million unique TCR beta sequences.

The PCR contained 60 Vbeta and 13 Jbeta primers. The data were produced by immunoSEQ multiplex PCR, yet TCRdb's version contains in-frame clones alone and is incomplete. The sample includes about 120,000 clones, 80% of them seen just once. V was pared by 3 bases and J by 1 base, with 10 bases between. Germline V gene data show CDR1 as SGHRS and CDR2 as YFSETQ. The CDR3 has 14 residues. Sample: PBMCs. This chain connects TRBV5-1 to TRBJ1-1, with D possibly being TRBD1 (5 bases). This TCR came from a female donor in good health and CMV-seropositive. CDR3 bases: TGCGCCAGCAGCTCACAGGTCCAGAACACTGAAGCTTTCTTT. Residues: CASSSQVQNTEAFF.